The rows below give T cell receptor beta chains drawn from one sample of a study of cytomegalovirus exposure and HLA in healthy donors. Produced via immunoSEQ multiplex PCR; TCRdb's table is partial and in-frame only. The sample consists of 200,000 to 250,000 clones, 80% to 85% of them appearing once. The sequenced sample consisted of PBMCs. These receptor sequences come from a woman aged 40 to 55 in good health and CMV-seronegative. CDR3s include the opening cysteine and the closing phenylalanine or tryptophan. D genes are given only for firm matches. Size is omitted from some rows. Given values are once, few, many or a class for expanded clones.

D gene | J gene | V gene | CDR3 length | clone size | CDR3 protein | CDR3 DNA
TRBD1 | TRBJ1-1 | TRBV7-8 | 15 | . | CASSLAGTADTEAFF | TGTGCCAGCAGCTTGGCCGGGACAGCGGACACTGAAGCTTTCTTT
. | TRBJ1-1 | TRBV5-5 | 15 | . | CASSSQSGWDTEAFF | TGTGCCAGCAGCTCACAGTCAGGATGGGACACTGAAGCTTTCTTT
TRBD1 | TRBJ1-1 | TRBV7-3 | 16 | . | CASSAGTGFSDTEAFF | TGTGCCAGCAGCGCCGGGACAGGGTTCAGCGACACTGAAGCTTTCTTT
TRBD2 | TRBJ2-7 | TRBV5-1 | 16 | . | CASSGLGSGGSYEQYF | TGCGCCAGCAGCGGGCTGGGTAGCGGGGGCTCCTACGAGCAGTACTTC
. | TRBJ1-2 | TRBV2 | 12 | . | CASRGQGYGYTF | TGTGCCAGCAGAGGACAAGGCTATGGCTACACCTTC
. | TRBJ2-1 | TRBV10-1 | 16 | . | CASSEVRAVTYNEQFF | TGCGCCAGCAGTGAGGTAAGAGCGGTCACCTACAATGAGCAGTTCTTC
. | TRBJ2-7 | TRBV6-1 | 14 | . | CASSEGGRPYEQYF | TGTGCCAGCAGTGAAGGAGGTAGGCCCTACGAGCAGTACTTC
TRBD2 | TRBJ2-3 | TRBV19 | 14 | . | CASSMGLAADTQYF | TGTGCCAGTAGTATGGGACTAGCTGCAGATACGCAGTATTTT
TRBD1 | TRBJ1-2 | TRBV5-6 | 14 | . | CASSWMDRAGGYTF | TGTGCCAGCAGCTGGATGGACAGGGCTGGCGGCTACACCTTC
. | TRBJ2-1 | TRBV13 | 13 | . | CASSLTRYNEQFF | TGTGCCAGCAGCTTGACTCGCTACAATGAGCAGTTCTTC
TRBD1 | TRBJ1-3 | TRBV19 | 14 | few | CASRGTGRGNTIYF | TGTGCCAGTAGAGGGACAGGGCGAGGAAACACCATATATTTT
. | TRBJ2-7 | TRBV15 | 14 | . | CATSRGGDAYEQYF | TGTGCCACCAGCAGAGGCGGGGATGCCTACGAGCAGTACTTC
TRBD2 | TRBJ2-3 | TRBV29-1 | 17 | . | CSVTGLAVGGGTDTQYF | TGCAGCGTTACGGGACTAGCGGTTGGGGGTGGCACAGATACGCAGTATTTT
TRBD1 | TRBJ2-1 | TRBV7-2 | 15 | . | CASSQEGQGFREQFF | TGTGCCAGCAGCCAGGAGGGACAGGGGTTTCGGGAGCAGTTCTTC
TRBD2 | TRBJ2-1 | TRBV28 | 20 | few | CASSSVRLAGGSSSYNEQFF | TGTGCCAGCAGTTCCGTGAGATTAGCGGGAGGCTCGAGCTCCTACAATGAGCAGTTCTTC
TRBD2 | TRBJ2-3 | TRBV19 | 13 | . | CASSGRTTDTQYF | TGTGCCAGTAGCGGGAGGACCACAGATACGCAGTATTTT
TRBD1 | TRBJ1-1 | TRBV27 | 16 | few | CASSFEQGKLNTEAFF | TGTGCCAGCAGTTTCGAACAGGGGAAGCTGAACACTGAAGCTTTCTTT
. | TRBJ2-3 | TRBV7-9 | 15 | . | CASSLGDFDTDTQYF | TGTGCCAGCAGCTTAGGGGACTTTGACACAGATACGCAGTATTTT
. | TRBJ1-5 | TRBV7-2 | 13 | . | CASSPGWSQPQHF | TGTGCCAGCAGCCCCGGGTGGAGTCAGCCCCAGCATTTT
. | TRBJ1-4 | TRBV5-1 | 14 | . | CASSLRGRGEKLFF | TGCGCCAGCAGCTTGCGGGGTAGAGGTGAAAAACTGTTTTTT
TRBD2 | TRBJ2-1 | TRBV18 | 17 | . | CASSPLGLAGTSLEQFF | TGTGCCAGCTCACCACTAGGACTAGCGGGGACCTCACTTGAGCAGTTCTTC
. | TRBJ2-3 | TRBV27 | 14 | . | CASSLPGSYRTQYF | TGTGCCAGCAGTTTGCCGGGATCGTATAGGACGCAGTATTTT
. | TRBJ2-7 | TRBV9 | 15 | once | CASSAMGHMLYEQYF | TGTGCCAGCAGCGCCATGGGACATATGCTCTACGAGCAGTACTTC
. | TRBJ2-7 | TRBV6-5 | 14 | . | CASSPGYSSYEQYF | TGTGCCAGCAGCCCGGGGTACTCCTCCTACGAGCAGTACTTC
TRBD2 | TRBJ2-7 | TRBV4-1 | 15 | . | CASSQRGGNSYEQYF | TGCGCCAGCAGCCAACGGGGGGGGAACTCCTACGAGCAGTACTTC
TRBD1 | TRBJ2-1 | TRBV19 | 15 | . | CASSRTGGMDNEQFF | TGTGCCAGTAGTAGGACAGGGGGCATGGACAATGAGCAGTTCTTC
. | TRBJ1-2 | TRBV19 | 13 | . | CACKGRGDFSYTF | TGTGCCTGTAAAGGCAGGGGAGATTTCAGCTACACCTTC
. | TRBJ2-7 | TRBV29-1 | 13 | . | CSVRPGDHYEQYF | TGCAGCGTCCGGCCAGGGGACCACTACGAGCAGTACTTC
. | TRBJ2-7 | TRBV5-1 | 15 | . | CASSLGGGGAYEQYF | TGCGCCAGCAGCTTGGGGGGTGGGGGGGCATACGAGCAGTACTTC
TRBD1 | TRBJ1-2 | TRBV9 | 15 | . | CASSAPGQGYYGYTF | TGTGCCAGCAGCGCTCCGGGACAGGGTTACTATGGCTACACCTTC
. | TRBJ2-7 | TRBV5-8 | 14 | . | CASSLHWQGPEQYF | TGTGCCAGCAGCTTACACTGGCAGGGTCCCGAGCAGTACTTC
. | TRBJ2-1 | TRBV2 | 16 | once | CASDLPNGGPANEQFF | TGTGCCAGCGACCTCCCGAACGGGGGGCCAGCGAATGAGCAGTTCTTC
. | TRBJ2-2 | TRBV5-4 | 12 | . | CASGPPTGELFF | TGTGCCAGCGGCCCACCCACCGGGGAGCTGTTTTTT
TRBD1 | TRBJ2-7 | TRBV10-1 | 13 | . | CASSRTGWDEQYF | TGCGCCAGCAGTCGGACAGGGTGGGACGAGCAGTACTTC
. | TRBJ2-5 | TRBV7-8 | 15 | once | CASSSPRQDQETQYF | TGTGCCAGCAGCTCCCCACGACAGGACCAAGAGACCCAGTACTTC
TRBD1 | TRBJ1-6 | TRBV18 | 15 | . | CASSAGQVYNSPLHF | TGTGCCAGCTCAGCGGGACAGGTCTATAATTCACCCCTCCACTTT
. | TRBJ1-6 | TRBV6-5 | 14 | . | CASSYSGGGSPLHF | TGTGCCAGCAGTTACTCGGGGGGAGGTTCACCCCTCCACTTT
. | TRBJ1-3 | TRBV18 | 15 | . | CASSPPAVSGNTIYF | TGTGCCAGCTCACCACCGGCGGTTTCTGGAAACACCATATATTTT
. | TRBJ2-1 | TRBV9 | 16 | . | CASSPRRPSEYNEQFF | TGTGCCAGCAGCCCTCGTAGGCCTAGCGAGTACAATGAGCAGTTCTTC
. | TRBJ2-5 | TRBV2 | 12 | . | CASRAYQETQYF | TGTGCCAGCAGGGCCTACCAAGAGACCCAGTACTTC
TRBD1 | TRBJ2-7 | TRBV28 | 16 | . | CASSPRTGSLSYEQYF | TGTGCCAGCAGTCCCAGGACAGGGTCCCTCTCCTACGAGCAGTACTTC
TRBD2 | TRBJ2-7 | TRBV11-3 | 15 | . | CASSPNGGGSYEQYF | TGTGCCAGCAGCCCAAACGGGGGAGGGAGCTACGAGCAGTACTTC
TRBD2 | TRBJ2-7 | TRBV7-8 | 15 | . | CASSLSLAGPYEQYF | TGTGCCAGCAGCTTATCGCTAGCGGGTCCGTACGAGCAGTACTTC
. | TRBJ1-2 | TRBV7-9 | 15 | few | CSSSSVRRASYGYTF | TGTTCCAGCAGCTCCGTCCGCAGGGCTAGTTATGGCTACACCTTC
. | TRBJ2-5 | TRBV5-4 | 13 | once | CASGGQNQETQYF | TGTGCCAGCGGAGGACAGAACCAAGAGACCCAGTACTTC
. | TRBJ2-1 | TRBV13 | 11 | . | CASSPRNEQFF | TGTGCCAGCAGCCCACGGAATGAGCAGTTCTTC
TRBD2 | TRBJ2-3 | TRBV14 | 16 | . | CASSQEFLAGTDTQYF | TGTGCCAGCAGCCAAGAATTCCTAGCGGGAACAGATACGCAGTATTTT
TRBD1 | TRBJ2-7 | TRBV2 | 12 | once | CASKDRADEQYF | TGTGCCAGCAAGGACAGGGCTGACGAGCAGTACTTC
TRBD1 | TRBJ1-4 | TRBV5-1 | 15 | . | CASSGTGVTNEKLFF | TGCGCCAGCAGCGGGACAGGAGTAACTAATGAAAAACTGTTTTTT
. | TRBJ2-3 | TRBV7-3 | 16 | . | CASGAGSGRSTDTQYF | TGTGCCAGTGGAGCCGGGAGTGGGCGAAGCACAGATACGCAGTATTTT
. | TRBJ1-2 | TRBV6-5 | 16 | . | CASSSRPSSPHYGYTF | TGTGCCAGCAGTTCCCGTCCAAGCTCTCCCCACTATGGCTACACCTTC
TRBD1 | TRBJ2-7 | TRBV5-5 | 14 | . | CASSFGRGLYEQYF | TGTGCCAGCAGCTTCGGAAGGGGGCTGTACGAGCAGTACTTC
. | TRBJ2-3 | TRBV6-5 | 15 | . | CASSYSGAGMDTQYF | TGTGCCAGCAGTTACTCGGGGGCAGGGATGGATACGCAGTATTTT
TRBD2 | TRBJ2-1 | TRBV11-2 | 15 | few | CASSLTPAGYNEQFF | TGTGCCAGCAGCCTCACCCCAGCGGGATACAATGAGCAGTTCTTC
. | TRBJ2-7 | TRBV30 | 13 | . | CAWSRRSSYEQYF | TGTGCCTGGAGTCGACGGAGCTCCTACGAGCAGTACTTC